These 5 T cell receptor beta chains were all obtained from the same sample, sequenced in a study of cytomegalovirus exposure and HLA in healthy donors. The PCR made use of 60 Vbeta and 13 Jbeta primers. Measured with immunoSEQ multiplex PCR; TCRdb has only the in-frame clones, and not every one. The sample lists 200,000 to 250,000 clones, about 80% occurring once. Sequenced material: PBMCs. Receptors originate from a woman aged 40 to 50 in good health and CMV-seronegative.

This clone was observed a few times. The V gene is TRBV9, the J gene TRBJ1-6; no clear D gene. CDR1 and CDR2 (germline): SGDLS, YYNGEE. The CDR3 totals 14 residues. With 0 bases removed from V and 4 bases from J, the gap between germline ends came to 5 bases. CDR3 coding DNA: TGTGCCAGCAGCGTAGACGGGTATAATTCACCCCTCCACTTT. Its protein is CASSVDGYNSPLHF. Complete variable domain (other parts from reference TRBV9 and TRBJ1-6): DSGVTQTPKHLITATGQRVTLRCSPRSGDLSVYWYQQSLDQGLQFLIQYYNGEERAKGNILERFSAQQFPDLHSELNLSSLELGDSALYFCASSVDGYNSPLHFGNGTRLTVT.

J is TRBJ1-1 and V is TRBV18; 9 bases map to TRBD1. Looked up from germline, CDR1 is KGHSH and CDR2 is LQKENI. With 3 bases clipped from V and 4 bases from J, the junction kept 12 bases outside the gene matches. CDR3 length: 17 residues. The CDR3 coding sequence is TGTGCCAGCTCACCTCTGGGACAGGGTGTTTTGGGCACTGAAGCTTTCTTT. Translating gives CASSPLGQGVLGTEAFF.

This clone was counted once. CDR3 in DNA: TGTGCCAGCAGTTTACCTCTGGGACAGGGGGTCAATGAGCAGTTCTTC. It yields the protein CASSLPLGQGVNEQFF. The chain links TRBV27 to TRBJ2-1; 11 bases fit TRBD1. Germline V gives CDR1 MNHEY, CDR2 SMNVEV (reference sequence). The junction had 6 bases not matched to a gene; V was cut back by 2 bases and J by 6 bases. The CDR3 sequence is 16 residues long.

The rearrangement uses TRBV25-1 and TRBJ2-2; 9 nucleotides match TRBD2. The CDR3 extends over 15 amino acids. V lost 11 bases and J lost 0; bases outside the gene matches: 7. Germline CDR1 MGHDK, CDR2 SYGVNS. CDR3 DNA sequence: TGTGCCGGAGGACTAGCGAGATCGAACACCGGGGAGCTGTTTTTT. Encoded protein: CAGGLARSNTGELFF.

CDR3 sequence reads: CASSQESRVTGELFF. The DNA for the CDR3 is TGCGCCAGCAGCCAAGAATCTCGGGTCACCGGGGAGCTGTTTTTT. The rearrangement uses TRBV4-3 and TRBJ2-2; no definite D call. V was cut by 0 bases and J by 4 bases, with 9 bases left in between. CDR3 length equals 15 residues. Germline loops: CDR1 LGHNA, CDR2 YSLEER.